This T cell receptor (beta chain) was found in a study of OX40 agonist ivuxolimab in advanced cancers. With regard to the full study: The costimulatory receptor OX40 (CD134) was targeted by ivuxolimab, a fully human IgG2 agonistic monoclonal antibody. The paper reports the monotherapy dose-escalation portion (N ≈ 52 patients) of the phase I ivuxolimab trial. Of the roughly 51 patients in dose escalation, about 20 had hepatocellular carcinoma, some 15 had melanoma, 9 had renal cell carcinoma and 9 had head and neck cancer. Intravenous ivuxolimab was administered to patients every 2 weeks at six dose levels: 0.01, 0.1, 0.3, 1.5, 3 and 10 mg/kg. Prior anti-PD-1, anti-PD-L1 or anti-CTLA-4 therapy was permitted, and 40% of dose-escalation patients had received checkpoint inhibitors. In the dose-escalation cohort, about four fifths of patients were male, and the mean age was roughly 60 years with a range of about 20 to 90. Peripheral TCRbeta sequencing aimed to test whether ivuxolimab altered TCR sequence diversity and caused clonal T-cell expansion. Three dose-escalation patients achieved partial responses, one with hepatocellular carcinoma and two with cutaneous melanoma. The research as a whole found: Which antigens the clonally expanded peripheral T cells were specific for was not determined. After ivuxolimab, more expanded clones were found on average in CD8+ T cells than in CD4+ T cells. Clonal expansion of both CD4+ and CD8+ blood T cells was observed from baseline to week 6 at doses 0.1 to 3.0 mg/kg. In partial responders in the 0.1-3.0 mg/kg groups, normalized peripheral clonal expansion was found to be among the lowest, especially among CD8+ T cells. Low levels of normalized T-cell clonal expansion were also seen in some patients who did not respond.

Genomic DNA was isolated from the sorted cells so that the TCRbeta CDR3 region could be sequenced. The immunoSEQ Assay was used for sequencing of TCRbeta CDR3 regions. TCRdb mirrors the immuneACCESS table, restricted to in-frame sequences. Some clones are absent from its copies; in checked studies, under half trace to an unresolved V gene, and the reason for the others is unknown. In this sample the table shows roughly 63,000 clones, about 85% of which occur a single time. The ten largest clones capture around 1.2% of the sample. Concerning this clone: Its recognized antigen is unknown. No qualities accompany the bases; no much larger clone lies one base away.

As encoded in the germline V gene, CDR1 is SGHDT while CDR2 is YYEEEE. V is clipped by 4 bases and J by 6 bases, and the sequence between their germline boundaries is 13 bases long. The CDR3 starts with the cysteine, ends with the phenylalanine, and has 13 residues. The read is trimmed to its CDR3 DNA, 39 bases read in frame from base 1. Patients with autoimmune disease history or receiving systemic immunosuppression were excluded from the trial. Peripheral blood for TCR sequencing was collected from all dose cohorts at baseline, on cycle 4 day 1, and on cycle 7 day 1. The samples were drawn from a first-in-human, open-label, multicenter phase I dose-escalation trial of ivuxolimab. Adults with locally advanced or metastatic melanoma, renal cell carcinoma, hepatocellular carcinoma or head and neck squamous cell carcinoma were enrolled in the trial. CD4+ and CD8+ T cells were sorted separately from peripheral blood before TCR sequencing.

Source: CD4+ or CD8+ T cells sorted from blood, taken in a trial of the OX40 agonist ivuxolimab. In this chain, TRBV5-6 is recombined with TRBJ2-5, with TRBD1 perhaps the D gene, on 6 matching bases. The sequence was obtained from an adult with an advanced solid tumor such as melanoma, head and neck, liver or kidney cancer. The CDR3 here reads CASSLTGPKTQYF. The DNA sequence follows: TGTGCCAGCAGCCTGACAGGTCCCAAGACCCAGTACTTC.